This T cell receptor (beta chain) was identified in a study of cytomegalovirus exposure and HLA in healthy donors. This clone was detected once. Its antigen is unknown. This PCR relied on a set of 60 Vbeta primers and 13 Jbeta primers. Clones were read by immunoSEQ multiplex PCR, and TCRdb kept only the in-frame ones, dropping some. Here the sample spans tens of thousands of clones, about 82% being singletons. General study findings and limits: Reportedly, HLA-A and HLA-B alleles of most subjects were accurately predicted from TCR beta.

The sequenced sample consisted of PBMCs. The TCR originated in a woman between 25 and 40 years old in good health and CMV-seronegative.

The CDR3 DNA follows: TGCGCCAGCAGCCAAGTTCCCCCTAGTGGATCCTTCTACGAGCAGTACTTC. Translating it yields CASSQVPPSGSFYEQYF. The J gene is TRBJ2-7, the V gene TRBV4-1; D remains unclear. Trimming removed 1 base at V and 3 bases at J, with 19 bases between. There are 17 residues in the CDR3. The germline V gene encodes CDR1 MGHRA and CDR2 YSYEKL.